This is a list of T cell receptor beta chains from one sample in a study of T-cell reconstitution after alpha-beta-depleted transplantation in children. TCRdb reprocessed the PCR reads via MiXCR and lists one record per CDR3 protein. The data contain 600,000 to 700,000 distinct CDR3 sequences, roughly 13% of them singletons. The sequencing here drew on PBMCs, taken before TCRalphabeta/CD19-depleted stem cell transplant. The origin of the receptors is a girl aged 2-15 years with congenital amegakaryocytic thrombocytopenia, due to receive a stem cell transplant. The CDR3 runs from the conserved cysteine through the conserved F or W. A D gene is named only where the DNA matches it firmly. Not every row has a clone size; where given, it reads once, few, many or a size class.

>-|TRBJ2-7|TRBV7-9|many
TGTGCCAGCAGCTCGACTGGACTTACCTACGAGCAGTACTTC
CASSSTGLTYEQYF
>-|TRBJ2-1|TRBV28|-
TGTGCCAGCAGGAGCCCTCTCGGCGGTAGCTCCTACAATGAGCAGTTCTTC
CASRSPLGGSSYNEQFF
>TRBD2|TRBJ2-1|TRBV6-2/TRBV6-3|many
TGTGCCAGCAGTTACTCACGGACTAGCGGGAGCGGTGAGCAGTTCTTC
CASSYSRTSGSGEQFF
>-|TRBJ1-1|TRBV7-9|few
TGTGCCAGCAGCCCCTGGCAAGCAAACACTGAAGCTTTCTTT
CASSPWQANTEAFF
>-|TRBJ1-2|TRBV6-1|many
TGTGCCAGCAGGGACAGCATCTATGGCTACACCTTC
CASRDSIYGYTF
>TRBD2|TRBJ2-1|TRBV20-1|many
TGCAGTGCTGGAGGGGTAGCGGGAGGTTACAATGAGCAGTTCTTC
CSAGGVAGGYNEQFF
>-|TRBJ1-2|TRBV6-1|many
TGTGCCAGCAGCCCCTTCCCGAATAACTATGGCTACACCTTC
CASSPFPNNYGYTF
>TRBD2|TRBJ2-3|TRBV27|-
TGTGCCAGCAGTCCGCGAAGACTAGCGGGAGATCGGGCGGTAGATACGCAGTATTTT
CASSPRRLAGDRAVDTQYF
>-|TRBJ2-4|TRBV5-6|-
TGTGCCAGCAGCTTGTTTACTAGTTGGCCCCAAAACATTCAGTACTTC
CASSLFTSWPQNIQYF
>TRBD1|TRBJ2-1|TRBV20-1|-
TGCAGTGCCTCCGGGACAGGCTACAATGAGCAGTTCTTC
CSASGTGYNEQFF
>TRBD2|TRBJ2-7|TRBV6-5|many
TGTGCCAGCAGTTCGACTAGCGGACTGTACGAGCAGTACTTC
CASSSTSGLYEQYF
>-|TRBJ2-3|TRBV7-2|-
TGTGCCAGCACCTCAGGGGAATGGGGCACAGATACGCAGTATTTT
CASTSGEWGTDTQYF
>TRBD1|TRBJ1-4|TRBV10-3|-
TGTGCCATCAGACAGGGACAGGTGGTGAATGAAAAACTGTTTTTT
CAIRQGQVVNEKLFF
>TRBD1|TRBJ2-3|TRBV20-1|few
TGCAGTGCTAGACTCGGGGGACAGGGGCTAGATACGCAGTATTTT
CSARLGGQGLDTQYF
>-|TRBJ2-5|TRBV10-3|-
TGTGCCATCAGTGACCCTTCCGGAGGGTATCAAGAGACCCAGTACTTC
CAISDPSGGYQETQYF
>-|TRBJ1-5|TRBV7-6|-
TGTGCCAGCAGCTTCGCAGAGCATCAGCCCCAGCATTTT
CASSFAEHQPQHF
>-|TRBJ2-3|TRBV20-1|-
TGCAGTGCTAATCGGATCACAGATACGCAGTATTTT
CSANRITDTQYF
>-|TRBJ2-7|TRBV28|many
TGTGCCAGCAGTCTACCGGGACCGGGATACGAGCAGTACTTC
CASSLPGPGYEQYF
>TRBD1|TRBJ1-2|TRBV5-1|-
TGCGCCAGCAAAAAAGTTGGAGACAGGGTGGGTGGCTACACCTTC
CASKKVGDRVGGYTF
>TRBD2|TRBJ2-5|TRBV20-1|many
TGCAGTGCTAGAGTTATCGCTAGCGGAGGGAAGACCCAGTACTTC
CSARVIASGGKTQYF
>-|TRBJ1-5|TRBV5-1|-
TGCGCCAGCAGCTTGGAGGCAGGGGATCAGCCCCAGCATTTT
CASSLEAGDQPQHF
>TRBD2|TRBJ2-1|TRBV20-1|many
TGCAGTCCGCAATCGGGGACTAGGGTCGGTGGGTTCTTC
CSPQSGTRVGGFF
>-|TRBJ2-5|TRBV5-1|-
TGCGCCAGCAGCAAGAACACAGGGTCGGAGACCCAGTACTTC
CASSKNTGSETQYF
>TRBD2|TRBJ2-1|TRBV3-1|many
TGTGCCAGCAGCCAAGACCGGGAGGGATGGTACAATGAGCAGTTCTTC
CASSQDREGWYNEQFF
>TRBD1|TRBJ2-7|TRBV5-1|many
TGCGCCAGCAGTCCGCGGACAGGGGGTTACTACGAGCAGTACTTC
CASSPRTGGYYEQYF
>-|TRBJ2-4|TRBV12-3/TRBV12-4|-
TGTGCCAGCAGCGTCGCAATATTTACGGGGGCGCGGGTTCGCATTCAGTACTTC
CASSVAIFTGARVRIQYF
>TRBD1|TRBJ2-7|TRBV20-1|-
TGCAGTGCTAGAAAGGGGACAGGGGATTACGAGCAGTACTTC
CSARKGTGDYEQYF
>-|TRBJ2-7|TRBV20-1|-
TGCAGTGCTAGACCTCCCCAGCGCACCACCGCCGGACAGTACTTC
CSARPPQRTTAGQYF
>TRBD1|TRBJ1-4|TRBV5-1|many
TGCGCCAGCAGCCTGGGACAGAATGAAAAACTGTTTTTT
CASSLGQNEKLFF
>TRBD2|TRBJ2-7|TRBV4-1|few
TGCGCCAGCAGCAGGGGGACTAGCGGCTACGAGCAGTACTTC
CASSRGTSGYEQYF
>-|TRBJ2-4|TRBV5-1|-
TGCGCCAGCAGGGACCAGTACGCGGGAAACATTCAGTACTTC
CASRDQYAGNIQYF
>TRBD2|TRBJ2-7|TRBV5-1|few
TGCGCCAGCAGCACTAGACAGGTTAGCGGGAGGGCCTTCTACGAGCAGTACTTC
CASSTRQVSGRAFYEQYF
>TRBD1|TRBJ2-7|TRBV20-1|many
TGCAGTGCACGGACAGGCGTCTCCTACGAGCAGTACTTC
CSARTGVSYEQYF
>-|TRBJ2-3|TRBV7-6|many
TGTGCCAGCAGCTTTTTGGAAGATACGCAGTATTTT
CASSFLEDTQYF
>TRBD2|TRBJ2-1|TRBV5-1|many
TGCGCCAGCAGCCAAGCATGGACTAGCGGGATGAACAATGAGCAGTTCTTC
CASSQAWTSGMNNEQFF
>-|TRBJ1-2|TRBV28|-
TGTGCCAGCAGTTTACGCACAGGGCTACCCTATGGCTACACCTTC
CASSLRTGLPYGYTF
>-|TRBJ2-5|TRBV15|many
TGTGCCACCAGCAGAGGAGGGACATTGGAGACCCAGTACTTC
CATSRGGTLETQYF
>-|TRBJ2-3|TRBV20-1|many
TGCAGTGCTCAGGAGGGCGCGTTCGACACAGATACGCAGTATTTT
CSAQEGAFDTDTQYF
>TRBD1|TRBJ2-2|TRBV5-1|-
TGCGCCAGCAGCTCCCCCCGGGGACAGGGGGCAAACGGGGAGCTGTTTTTT
CASSSPRGQGANGELFF
>-|TRBJ1-1|TRBV6-5|many
TGTGCCAGCAGTTACTCCGATGTAAACACTGAAGCTTTCTTT
CASSYSDVNTEAFF
>-|TRBJ2-7|TRBV29-1|few
TGCAGCGTTGCCTCTACGGGACCTTTCTACGAGCAGTACTTC
CSVASTGPFYEQYF
>-|TRBJ1-2|TRBV30|many
TGTGCCTGGAGTGTAAAGGGTGGCTACACCTTC
CAWSVKGGYTF
>-|TRBJ1-2|TRBV15|once
TGTGCCACCAGAACAGGGACCACAGGGTTTTCTGGCTACACCTTC
CATRTGTTGFSGYTF
>-|TRBJ2-5|TRBV7-4|few
TGTGCCAGCAGCTTGAGACTAGTGGAGAGAGCAGAGACCCAGTACTTC
CASSLRLVERAETQYF
>-|TRBJ1-2|TRBV12-5|many
TGTGCTAGTGGTTTGGTATCCAGGAATGGCTACACCTTC
CASGLVSRNGYTF
>TRBD1|TRBJ2-7|TRBV3-1|many
TGTGCCAGCAGCCTACAGGGGCTCTCCTACGAGCAGTACTTC
CASSLQGLSYEQYF
>-|TRBJ2-7|TRBV3-1|few
TGTGCCAGCAGCCAAGAAGCCGGCCATAGTTACGAGCAGTACTTC
CASSQEAGHSYEQYF
>TRBD2|TRBJ2-1|TRBV20-1|many
TGCAGTGCTAGAGATCAAAGCGGGAGGGCCTATGAGCAGTTCTTC
CSARDQSGRAYEQFF
>TRBD1|TRBJ1-2|TRBV10-3|many
TGTGCCATCAGTGACTCGACAGGGGTGGTGTATGGCTACACCTTC
CAISDSTGVVYGYTF